The present entry profiles one T cell receptor (beta chain) with its context. Its antigen is unidentified. The germline gives CDR1 KGHSH, CDR2 LQKENI. This CDR3 is 18 amino acids long. Trimming removed 4 bases from V and 6 bases from J, with 24 bases in between. The sample originates from a study of cytomegalovirus exposure and HLA in healthy donors. Study-level results: Some TCR beta chains (roughly 160 of them) were listed as cytomegalovirus-associated.

Some clones are missing from TCRdb's copy, which holds only in-frame ones; the method was immunoSEQ multiplex PCR. The repertoire consists of some 88,000 clones, with roughly 96% occurring once and the leading ten covering 0.78%. This chain links TRBV18 with TRBJ2-2, with D maybe TRBD1 (5 bases). This clonotype was obtained from a man between 18 and 35 years old in good health and CMV-seronegative. Material for sequencing was PBMCs. CDR3 in DNA: TGTGCCAGCTCACACATACAGGATACGGATGTACGACCCGGGGAGCTGTTTTTT. As protein: CASSHIQDTDVRPGELFF.